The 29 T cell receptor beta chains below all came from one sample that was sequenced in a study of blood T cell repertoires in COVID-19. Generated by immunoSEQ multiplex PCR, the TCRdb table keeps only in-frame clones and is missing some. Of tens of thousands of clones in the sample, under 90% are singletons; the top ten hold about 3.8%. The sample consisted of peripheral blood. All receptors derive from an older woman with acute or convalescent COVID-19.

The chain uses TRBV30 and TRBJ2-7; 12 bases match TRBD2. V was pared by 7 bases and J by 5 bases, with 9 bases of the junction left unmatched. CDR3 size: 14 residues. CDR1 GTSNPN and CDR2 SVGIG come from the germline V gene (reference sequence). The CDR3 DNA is TGTGCCTTTCTAGCGGGAGGGCCCTGGGACGAGCAGTACTTC. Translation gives CAFLAGGPWDEQYF.

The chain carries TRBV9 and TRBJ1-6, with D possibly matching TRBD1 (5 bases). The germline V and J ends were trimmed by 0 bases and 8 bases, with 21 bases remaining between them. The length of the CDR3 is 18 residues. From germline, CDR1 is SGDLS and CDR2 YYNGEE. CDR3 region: CASSVVGQGSILDSPLHF. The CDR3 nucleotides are TGTGCCAGCAGCGTAGTCGGCCAGGGAAGCATTTTGGATTCACCCCTCCACTTT.

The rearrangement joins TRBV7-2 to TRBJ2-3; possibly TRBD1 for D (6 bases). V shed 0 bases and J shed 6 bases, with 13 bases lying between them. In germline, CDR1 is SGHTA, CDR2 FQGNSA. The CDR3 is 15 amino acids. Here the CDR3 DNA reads TGTGCCAGCAGCTTAGCCGGGACATTCACTGATACGCAGTATTTT. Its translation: CASSLAGTFTDTQYF.

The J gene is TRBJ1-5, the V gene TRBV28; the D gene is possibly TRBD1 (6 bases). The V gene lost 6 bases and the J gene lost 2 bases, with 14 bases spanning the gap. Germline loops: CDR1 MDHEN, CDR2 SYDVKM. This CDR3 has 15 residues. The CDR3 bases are TGTGCCAGCAGATTGGGAGGGGGGGGCAATCAGCCCCAGCATTTT. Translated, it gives CASRLGGGGNQPQHF.

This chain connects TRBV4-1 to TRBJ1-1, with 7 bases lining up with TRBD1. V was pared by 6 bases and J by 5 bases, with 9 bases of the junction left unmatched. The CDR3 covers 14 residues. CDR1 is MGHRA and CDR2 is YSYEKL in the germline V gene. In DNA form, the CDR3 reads TGCGCCAGCAGGCAGCAGGGGGGTCGGACTGAAGCTTTCTTT. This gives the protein CASRQQGGRTEAFF.

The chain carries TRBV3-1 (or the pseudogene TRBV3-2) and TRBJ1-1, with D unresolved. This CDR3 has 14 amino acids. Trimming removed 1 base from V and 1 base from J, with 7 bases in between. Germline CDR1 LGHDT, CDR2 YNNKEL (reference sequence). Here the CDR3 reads CASSQGPSNTEAFF. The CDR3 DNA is TGTGCCAGCAGCCAAGGGCCGTCGAACACTGAAGCTTTCTTT.

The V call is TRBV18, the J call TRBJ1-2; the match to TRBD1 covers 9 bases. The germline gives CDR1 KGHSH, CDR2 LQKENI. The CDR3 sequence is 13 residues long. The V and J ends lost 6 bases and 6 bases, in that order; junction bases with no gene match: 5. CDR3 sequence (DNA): TGTGCCAGCTCGCGGGGACAGGGTGATGGCTACACCTTC. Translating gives CASSRGQGDGYTF.

In DNA form, the CDR3 reads TGTGCCAGCACGCCCATCGGAGCTGGAAACACCATATATTTT. Its translation is CASTPIGAGNTIYF. This rearrangement joins TRBV28 to TRBJ1-3, with D unresolved. Deletions cut 7 bases from V and 2 bases from J, with 12 bases between. CDR1 and CDR2 (germline): MDHEN, SYDVKM. The CDR3 has 14 residues.

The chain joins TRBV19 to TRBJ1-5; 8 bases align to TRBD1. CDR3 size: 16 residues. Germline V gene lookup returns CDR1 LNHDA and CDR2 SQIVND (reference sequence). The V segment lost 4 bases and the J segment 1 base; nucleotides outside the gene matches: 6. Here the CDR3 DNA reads TGTGCCAGTAGTACGTCGGACAGGGTGAGCAATCAGCCCCAGCATTTT. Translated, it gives CASSTSDRVSNQPQHF.

The chain's CDR3 is CASSLAPWQSYEQYF. The CDR3 region has the DNA TGTGCCAGCAGCTTAGCCCCGTGGCAGTCCTACGAGCAGTACTTC. The chain uses TRBV7-2 and TRBJ2-7; no clear D. Trimming shortened V by 0 bases and J by 1 base, and 10 bases separated the two germline ends. There are 15 residues in the CDR3. The germline CDR1 and CDR2 sequences are SGHTA and FQGNSA.

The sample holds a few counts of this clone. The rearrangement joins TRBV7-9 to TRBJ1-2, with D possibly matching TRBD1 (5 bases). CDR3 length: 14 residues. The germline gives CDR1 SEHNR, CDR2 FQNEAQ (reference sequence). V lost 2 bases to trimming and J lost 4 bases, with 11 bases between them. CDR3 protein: CASSLQGSSYGYTF. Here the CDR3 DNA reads TGTGCCAGCAGCTTACAGGGATCATCCTATGGCTACACCTTC. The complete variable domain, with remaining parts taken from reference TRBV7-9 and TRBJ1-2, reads DTGVSQNPRHKITKRGQNVTFRCDPISEHNRLYWYRQTLGQGPEFLTYFQNEAQLEKSRLLSDRFSAERPKGSFSTLEIQRTEQGDSAMYLCASSLQGSSYGYTFGSGTRLTVV.

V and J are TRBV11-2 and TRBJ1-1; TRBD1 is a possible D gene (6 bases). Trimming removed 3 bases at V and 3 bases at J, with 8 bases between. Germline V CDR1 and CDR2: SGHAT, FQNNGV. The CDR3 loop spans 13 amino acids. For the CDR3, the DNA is TGTGCCAGCAGCTTGAACAGGGACACTGAAGCTTTCTTT. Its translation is CASSLNRDTEAFF.

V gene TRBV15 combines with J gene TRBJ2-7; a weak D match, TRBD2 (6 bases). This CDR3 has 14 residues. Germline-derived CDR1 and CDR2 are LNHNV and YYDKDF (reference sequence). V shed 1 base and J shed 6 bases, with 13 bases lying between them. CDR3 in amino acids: CATSRVGGIGEQYF. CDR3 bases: TGTGCCACCAGCAGAGTTGGAGGGATTGGCGAGCAGTACTTC.

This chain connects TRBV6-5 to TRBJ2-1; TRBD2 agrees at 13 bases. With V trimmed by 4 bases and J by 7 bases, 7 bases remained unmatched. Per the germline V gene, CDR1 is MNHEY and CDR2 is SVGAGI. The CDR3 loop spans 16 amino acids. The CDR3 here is CASSFRTSGRLNEQFF. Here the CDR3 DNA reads TGTGCCAGCAGTTTCCGGACTAGCGGGAGATTGAATGAGCAGTTCTTC.

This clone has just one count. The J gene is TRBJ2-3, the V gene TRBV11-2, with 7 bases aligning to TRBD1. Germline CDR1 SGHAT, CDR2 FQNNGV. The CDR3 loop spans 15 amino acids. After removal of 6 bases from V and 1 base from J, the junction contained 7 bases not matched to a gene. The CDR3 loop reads CASSYQGVRTDTQYF. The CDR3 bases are TGTGCCAGCAGTTATCAGGGGGTCCGCACAGATACGCAGTATTTT.

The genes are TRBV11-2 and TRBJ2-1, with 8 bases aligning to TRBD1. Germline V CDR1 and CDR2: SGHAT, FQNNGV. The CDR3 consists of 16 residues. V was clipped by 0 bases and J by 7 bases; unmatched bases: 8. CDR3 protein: CASSLDPRGRTNEQFF. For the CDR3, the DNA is TGTGCCAGCAGCTTAGATCCCAGGGGGCGAACGAATGAGCAGTTCTTC.

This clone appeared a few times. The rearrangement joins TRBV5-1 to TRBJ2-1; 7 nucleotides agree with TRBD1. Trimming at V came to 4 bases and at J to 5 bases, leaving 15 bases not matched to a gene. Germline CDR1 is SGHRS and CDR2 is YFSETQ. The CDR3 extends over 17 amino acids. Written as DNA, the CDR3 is TGCGCCAGCAGCAGGGACAATAGACAGGGACCACACAATGAGCAGTTCTTC. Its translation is CASSRDNRQGPHNEQFF. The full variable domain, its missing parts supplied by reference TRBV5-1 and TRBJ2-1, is KAGVTQTPRYLIKTRGQQVTLSCSPISGHRSVSWYQQTPGQGLQFLFEYFSETQRNKGNFPGRFSGRQFSNSRSEMNVSTLELGDSALYLCASSRDNRQGPHNEQFFGPGTRLTVL.

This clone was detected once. This chain's CDR3 is CASAVVINYGYTF. CDR3 bases: TGTGCCAGCGCAGTCGTAATTAACTATGGCTACACCTTC. J is TRBJ1-2 and V is TRBV12-3 or TRBV12-4; D unclear. The CDR3 extends over 13 amino acids. V lost 8 bases to trimming and J lost 1 base, with 11 bases between them.

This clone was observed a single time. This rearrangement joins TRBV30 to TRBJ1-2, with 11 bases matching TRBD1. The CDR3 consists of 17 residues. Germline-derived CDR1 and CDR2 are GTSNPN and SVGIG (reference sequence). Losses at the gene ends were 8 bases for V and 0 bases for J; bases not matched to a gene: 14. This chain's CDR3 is CARRKRGQGGPNYGYTF. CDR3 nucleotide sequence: TGTGCCCGCAGAAAGAGGGGACAGGGGGGACCTAACTATGGCTACACCTTC.

The CDR3 spells CASKRTANEKLFF. Written as DNA, the CDR3 is TGTGCCAGCAAAAGGACAGCCAATGAAAAACTGTTTTTT. The chain has TRBV6-5 and TRBJ1-4; possible D gene TRBD1, 6 bases. V lost 7 bases and J lost 5, with 11 bases in between. The CDR3 covers 13 residues. Germline-derived CDR1 and CDR2 are MNHEY and SVGAGI.

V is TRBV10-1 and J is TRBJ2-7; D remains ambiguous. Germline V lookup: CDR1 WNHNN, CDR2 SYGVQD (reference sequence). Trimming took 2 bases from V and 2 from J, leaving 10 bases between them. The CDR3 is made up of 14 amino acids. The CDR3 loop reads CASSEITRPYEQYF. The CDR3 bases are TGCGCCAGCAGTGAGATTACCAGGCCCTACGAGCAGTACTTC.

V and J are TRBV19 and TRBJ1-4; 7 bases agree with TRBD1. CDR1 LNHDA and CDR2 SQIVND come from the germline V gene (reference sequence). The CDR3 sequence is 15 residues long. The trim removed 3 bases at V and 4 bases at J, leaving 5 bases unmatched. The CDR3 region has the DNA TGTGCCAGTAGTATCGGCAGGGGGGTTAATGAAAAACTGTTTTTT. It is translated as CASSIGRGVNEKLFF.

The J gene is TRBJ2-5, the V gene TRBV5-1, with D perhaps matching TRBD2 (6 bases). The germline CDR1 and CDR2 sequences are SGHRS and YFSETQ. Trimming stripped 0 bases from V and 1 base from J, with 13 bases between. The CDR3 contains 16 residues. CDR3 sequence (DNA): TGCGCCAGCAGCTTGGTTTCGGGAGCAAGCCAAGAGACCCAGTACTTC. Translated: CASSLVSGASQETQYF.

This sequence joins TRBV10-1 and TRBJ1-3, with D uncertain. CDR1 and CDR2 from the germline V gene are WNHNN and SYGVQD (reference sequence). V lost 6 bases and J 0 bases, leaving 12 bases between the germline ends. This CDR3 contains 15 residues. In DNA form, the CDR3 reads TGCGCCAGCAGGAACTACCGACTCTCTGGAAACACCATATATTTT. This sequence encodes CASRNYRLSGNTIYF.

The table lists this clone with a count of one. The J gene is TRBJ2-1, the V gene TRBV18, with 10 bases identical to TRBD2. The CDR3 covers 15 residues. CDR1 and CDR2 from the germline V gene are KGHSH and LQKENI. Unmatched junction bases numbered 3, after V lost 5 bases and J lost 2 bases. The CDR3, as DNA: TGTGCCAGCTCAGAAGCGGGAGGGCCCTACAATGAGCAGTTCTTC. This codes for CASSEAGGPYNEQFF.

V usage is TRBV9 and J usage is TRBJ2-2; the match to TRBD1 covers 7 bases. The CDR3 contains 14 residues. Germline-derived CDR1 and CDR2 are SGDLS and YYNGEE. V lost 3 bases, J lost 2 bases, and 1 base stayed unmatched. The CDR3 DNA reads TGTGCCAGCAGCGGGGACAGCAACACCGGGGAGCTGTTTTTT. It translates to CASSGDSNTGELFF. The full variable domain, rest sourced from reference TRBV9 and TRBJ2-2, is DSGVTQTPKHLITATGQRVTLRCSPRSGDLSVYWYQQSLDQGLQFLIQYYNGEERAKGNILERFSAQQFPDLHSELNLSSLELGDSALYFCASSGDSNTGELFFGEGSRLTVL.

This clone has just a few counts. CDR3 nucleotide sequence: TGTGCCACCACCTTAACAGGGAACGCACCCCTCCACTTT. Translated: CATTLTGNAPLHF. This sequence joins TRBV19 and TRBJ1-6; the D gene is possibly TRBD1 (6 bases). The ends were cut back, 10 bases at V and 11 bases at J, with 18 bases in the middle. Germline CDR1 LNHDA, CDR2 SQIVND (reference sequence). The CDR3 contains 13 residues.

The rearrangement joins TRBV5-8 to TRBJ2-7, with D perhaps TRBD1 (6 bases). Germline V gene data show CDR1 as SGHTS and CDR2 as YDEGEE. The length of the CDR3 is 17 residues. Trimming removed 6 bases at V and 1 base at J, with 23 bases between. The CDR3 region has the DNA TGTGCCAGCATCCCCCTTACAGGGTCGGGGTGGTCCTACGAGCAGTACTTC. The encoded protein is CASIPLTGSGWSYEQYF.

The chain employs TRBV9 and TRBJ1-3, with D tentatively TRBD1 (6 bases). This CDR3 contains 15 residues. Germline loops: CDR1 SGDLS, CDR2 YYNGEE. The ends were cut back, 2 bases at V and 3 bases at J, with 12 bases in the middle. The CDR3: CASSVSGAGGNTIYF. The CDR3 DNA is TGTGCCAGCAGCGTCTCAGGGGCTGGTGGAAACACCATATATTTT.